The T cell receptor (beta chain) under discussion was sequenced for a study of blood T cell repertoires in COVID-19. About the research overall: Specimens from acute and convalescent COVID-19 originated in the United States, Italy and Spain.

The germline gives CDR1 SGHVS, CDR2 FNYEAQ. The CDR3 runs to 15 residues. V gave up 4 bases and J gave up 0 bases; unmatched junction bases: 5. This clone has only a few counts. TCRdb's table, derived via immunoSEQ multiplex PCR, lists solely in-frame clones and lacks some. The profile shows about 150,000 clones, around 81% of them singletons. This sequence joins TRBV7-6 and TRBJ2-7, with TRBD1 identical over 8 bases. This clonotype originated in a woman aged 50 to 60 with acute or convalescent COVID-19. Sequencing input: peripheral blood. CDR3: CASSYGQGSSYEQYF. The DNA for the CDR3 is TGTGCCAGCAGCTACGGACAGGGAAGCTCCTACGAGCAGTACTTC.